This T cell receptor beta chain was found in a study of blood T cell repertoires in COVID-19. Whole-study context: Samples of COVID-19 (acute and convalescent) were obtained from the United States, Italy and Spain. PBMCs, B-cell-depleted T cells, or T cells were the source of the cDNA or gDNA that made up the material.

Original processing methods: Amplification of reference gene primers provided the estimated nucleated cell counts. Some clones are missing from TCRdb's copy, which holds only in-frame ones; the method was immunoSEQ multiplex PCR. That table furnishes V, J and clone size, whereas the DNA furnished D and trimming. This table has more than 85,000 clones, 70% to 80% appearing once. The CDR3 has 13 amino acids. The germline gives CDR1 MNHEY, CDR2 SMNVEV (reference sequence). Losses at the gene ends were 2 bases for V and 15 bases for J; bases not matched to a gene: 7. The sequence derives from a man aged 55 to 70 with active or convalescent COVID-19. The material sequenced was peripheral blood. The chain uses TRBV27 and TRBJ2-1, with 10 positions matching TRBD2. CDR3 sequence: CASSLLAGVIPFF. CDR3 nucleotides: TGTGCCAGCAGTTTACTAGCGGGAGTAATTCCGTTCTTC.